The 25 T cell receptor beta chains in this list originate from one sample, sequenced in a study of blood T cell repertoires in COVID-19. Sequencing was performed with immunoSEQ multiplex PCR; in TCRdb, only in-frame clones are kept and a portion is missing. The sample includes under 200,000 clones, 80% to 90% seen only once; the top ten take roughly 5%. Specimen: peripheral blood. These receptors were collected from a woman aged 80 or over with acute or convalescent COVID-19.

The chain is built from TRBV12-3 or TRBV12-4 and TRBJ2-7; D remains unclear. CDR3 length: 11 residues. The V and J ends lost 0 bases and 6 bases respectively, with 3 bases between them. In nucleotides, the CDR3 is TGTGCCAGCAGTTTAGCGCGCGAGCAGTACTTC. Protein product: CASSLAREQYF.

This sequence joins TRBV5-1 and TRBJ1-2, with D tentatively TRBD1 (5 bases). The CDR3 is 13 amino acids. V was trimmed by 0 bases and J by 6 bases, leaving 9 bases between them. The V gene's germline CDR1 is SGHRS and CDR2 YFSETQ. CDR3 DNA sequence: TGCGCCAGCAGCTTGGAGTGGGGCAATGGCTACACCTTC. The encoded protein is CASSLEWGNGYTF. Complete variable domain (other parts from reference TRBV5-1 and TRBJ1-2): KAGVTQTPRYLIKTRGQQVTLSCSPISGHRSVSWYQQTPGQGLQFLFEYFSETQRNKGNFPGRFSGRQFSNSRSEMNVSTLELGDSALYLCASSLEWGNGYTFGSGTRLTVV.

This chain connects TRBV28 to TRBJ1-2; 8 bases are shared with TRBD1. The CDR3 loop spans 16 amino acids. The V gene's germline CDR1 is MDHEN and CDR2 SYDVKM. V shed 4 bases, J shed 0 bases, and the junction held 7 bases outside the gene matches. The chain's CDR3 is CASSSGQGSPNYGYTF. CDR3 nucleotide sequence: TGTGCCAGCAGTTCTGGACAGGGCTCCCCTAACTATGGCTACACCTTC.

This clone appeared a single time. J is TRBJ2-7 and V is TRBV11-1, with TRBD1 identical over 10 bases. The CDR3 runs to 13 residues. After removal of 1 base from V and 6 bases from J, the junction contained 0 bases not matched to a gene. Per germline, CDR1 SGHAT and CDR2 FQDESV (reference sequence). This CDR3 is CASSLGTGGEQYF. For the CDR3, the DNA is TGTGCCAGCAGCTTAGGGACAGGGGGCGAGCAGTACTTC.

This clone was found once. The rearrangement uses TRBV5-4 and TRBJ2-7; D might be TRBD2 (6 bases). The V gene lost 1 base and the J gene lost 0 bases, with 11 bases spanning the gap. Germline CDR1 reads SGHNT; CDR2 reads YYREEE (reference sequence). The CDR3 length is 15 residues. CDR3 region: CASSLNTGVSYEQYF. CDR3 sequence (DNA): TGTGCCAGCAGCTTGAATACGGGGGTCTCCTACGAGCAGTACTTC.

The V gene is TRBV5-4, the J gene TRBJ2-7; tentatively, D is TRBD1 (5 bases). V lost 2 bases and J lost 3, with 9 bases in between. Germline CDR1 SGHNT, CDR2 YYREEE (reference sequence). This CDR3 contains 13 residues. The CDR3 sequence: CASSLPTDYEQYF. For the CDR3, the DNA is TGTGCCAGCAGCTTACCGACAGACTACGAGCAGTACTTC.

V is TRBV6-5 and J is TRBJ1-5; D is perhaps TRBD1 (5 bases). Germline CDR1 reads MNHEY; CDR2 reads SVGAGI. This CDR3 is 14 amino acids long. The germline V and J ends were trimmed by 10 bases and 0 bases, with 13 bases remaining between them. The CDR3 DNA reads TGTGCCACGGGGGAAGCCTATAGCAATCAGCCCCAGCATTTT. Translated, it gives CATGEAYSNQPQHF.

The count of this clone is one. This chain links TRBV18 with TRBJ1-1, with 7 positions matching TRBD1. The J segment lost 6 bases and the V segment lost 4 bases, leaving 11 bases of the junction unmatched. The germline V gene has CDR1 KGHSH and CDR2 LQKENI. The CDR3 loop spans 15 amino acids. The CDR3 sequence: CASSQTGTEGAEAFF. CDR3 nucleotides: TGTGCCAGCTCACAGACCGGGACAGAGGGGGCTGAAGCTTTCTTT.

The chain combines TRBV6-5 with TRBJ1-2; perhaps TRBD1 as D (5 bases). V lost 4 bases to trimming and J lost 6 bases, with 12 bases between them. CDR3 size: 13 residues. Germline assignment: CDR1 MNHEY and CDR2 SVGAGI. The CDR3: CASSLGATNGYTF. In DNA, the CDR3 is TGTGCCAGCAGTTTAGGGGCTACCAATGGCTACACCTTC.

The chain links TRBV6-1 to TRBJ2-7; D is perhaps TRBD2 (6 bases). Germline CDR1 and CDR2: MNHNS and SASEGT. The germline V and J ends were trimmed by 6 bases and 0 bases, with 12 bases remaining between them. The CDR3 is made up of 14 amino acids. The CDR3 here is CASSSAGLSYEQYF. The CDR3 bases are TGTGCCAGCAGCTCAGCGGGCCTCTCCTACGAGCAGTACTTC.

The V gene is TRBV29-1, the J gene TRBJ2-1; D possibly corresponds to TRBD1 (6 bases). CDR3 size: 12 residues. The V end was cut by 6 bases, the J end by 5 bases, with 11 bases between. Germline V CDR1 and CDR2: SQVTM, ANQGSEA. CDR3 protein: CSVLGANNEQFF. The CDR3 nucleotides read TGCAGCGTCCTGGGGGCGAACAATGAGCAGTTCTTC.

The J gene is TRBJ2-4, the V gene TRBV6-6; 7 bases line up with TRBD1. The CDR3 is 15 amino acids. Trimming at V came to 6 bases and at J to 6 bases, leaving 11 bases not matched to a gene. CDR1 and CDR2 (germline): MNHNY, SVGAGI (reference sequence). CDR3 region: CASRPGQELLNIQYF. Here the CDR3 DNA reads TGTGCCAGCAGACCCGGACAGGAATTATTAAACATTCAGTACTTC.

The gene calls are TRBV7-2 and TRBJ1-2, with unresolved D. The ends were cut back, 0 bases at V and 10 bases at J, with 9 bases in the middle. The germline gives CDR1 SGHTA, CDR2 FQGNSA. The length of the CDR3 is 12 residues. CDR3 sequence: CASSLAGVDYTF. Here the CDR3 DNA reads TGTGCCAGCAGCTTAGCAGGAGTTGACTACACCTTC.

The V and J genes are TRBV4-3 and TRBJ2-1, with D possibly TRBD2 on 5 matching bases. V was pared by 6 bases and J by 8 bases, with 17 bases between. Per germline, CDR1 LGHNA and CDR2 YSLEER. CDR3 size: 14 residues. The CDR3, as DNA: TGCGCCAGCAGTTTCAGCCCCGCGGGCGATGAGCAGTTCTTC. Translating gives CASSFSPAGDEQFF.

This clone was picked up a small number of times. The V gene is TRBV4-1, the J gene TRBJ2-7; 7 bases fit TRBD1. With 0 bases clipped from V and 6 bases from J, the junction kept 8 bases outside the gene matches. The CDR3 length is 15 residues. CDR1 is MGHRA, CDR2 YSYEKL, per germline. This chain's CDR3 is CASSQEPTGAGEQYF. Here the CDR3 DNA reads TGCGCCAGCAGCCAAGAACCAACAGGGGCTGGCGAGCAGTACTTC.

This rearrangement joins TRBV6-6 to TRBJ1-3; D may be TRBD1 (6 bases). Trimming took off 6 bases at V and 4 bases at J, with 16 bases between the two ends. The germline CDR1 and CDR2 sequences are MNHNY and SVGAGI (reference sequence). The CDR3 contains 15 residues. The CDR3 bases are TGTGCCAGCAGACTAGGGGGTTCGGGAGGAAACACCATATATTTT. Its translation is CASRLGGSGGNTIYF.

The rearrangement joins TRBV18 to TRBJ1-6, with D tentatively TRBD1 (6 bases). The CDR3 sequence is 15 residues long. CDR1 is KGHSH, CDR2 LQKENI, per germline. Trimming left V 2 bases short and J 5 bases short, with 10 bases between. This CDR3 reads CASSPWTDHNSPLHF. CDR3 DNA: TGTGCCAGCTCACCATGGACAGATCATAATTCACCCCTCCACTTT.

This clone has more than one count but fewer than ten. Other DNA sequences of this sample code for an identical CDR3. The gene calls are TRBV7-9 and TRBJ1-1; tentatively, D is TRBD1 (6 bases). Between the trimmed V and J ends, which lost 5 bases and 2 bases, there was a span of 12 bases. The V gene's germline CDR1 is SEHNR and CDR2 FQNEAQ (reference sequence). The CDR3 is made up of 14 amino acids. The CDR3 here is CASSLQGGNTEAFF. CDR3 DNA: TGTGCCAGCAGCCTACAGGGCGGAAACACTGAAGCTTTCTTT.

CDR3 bases: TGTGCCAGCAGTTTCACAGGGTTTCGTTCGGACGAGCAGTACTTC. It codes for CASSFTGFRSDEQYF. The rearrangement uses TRBV28 and TRBJ2-7; D is perhaps TRBD1 (6 bases). The CDR3 has 15 residues. Germline values: CDR1 MDHEN, CDR2 SYDVKM. V lost 3 bases, J lost 5 bases, and 17 bases lay in between.

This clone occurred many times. This sequence joins TRBV6-6 and TRBJ1-5, with TRBD1 identical over 7 bases. V dropped 5 bases and J dropped 1; count of bases not matched to a gene: 17. CDR1 and CDR2 from the germline V gene are MNHNY and SVGAGI (reference sequence). The CDR3 covers 19 residues. CDR3 loop: CASSPFIFSTGKSNQPQHF. CDR3 coding DNA: TGTGCCAGCAGTCCATTTATTTTCTCGACAGGGAAGAGCAATCAGCCCCAGCATTTT.

The V call is TRBV4-3, the J call TRBJ2-3, with a tentative D call TRBD2 (5 bases). Per the germline V gene, CDR1 is LGHNA and CDR2 is YSLEER. The V and J ends lost 0 bases and 0 bases respectively, with 13 bases between them. The length of the CDR3 is 17 residues. As DNA, the CDR3 is TGCGCCAGCAGCCAAGATATGGGCGGGCCTAGCACAGATACGCAGTATTTT. This gives the protein CASSQDMGGPSTDTQYF.

This clone was observed a handful of times. The chain uses TRBV24-1 and TRBJ1-1; D uncertain. CDR3 size: 16 residues. The V gene's germline CDR1 is KGHDR and CDR2 SFDVKD. Trimming took off 9 bases at V and 0 bases at J, with 19 bases between the two ends. The CDR3 loop is CATLSIISALNTEAFF. The CDR3 region has the DNA TGTGCCACCCTTAGTATAATTTCAGCGTTGAACACTGAAGCTTTCTTT.

The genes are TRBV29-1 and TRBJ2-3; possibly TRBD2 for D (6 bases). V was clipped by 6 bases and J by 1 base, with 14 bases between them. This CDR3 comprises 14 residues. The germline CDR1 and CDR2 sequences are SQVTM and ANQGSEA. This chain's CDR3 is CSVQGWRGTDTQYF. The CDR3 region has the DNA TGCAGCGTCCAAGGGTGGAGGGGCACAGATACGCAGTATTTT.

The rearrangement links TRBV18 to TRBJ2-5; D is perhaps TRBD1 (6 bases). Germline CDR1 is KGHSH and CDR2 is LQKENI. This CDR3 contains 17 residues. Between the trimmed V and J ends, which lost 1 base and 5 bases, there was a span of 20 bases. The CDR3 region is CASSPLAQTGTGETQYF. The CDR3 DNA is TGTGCCAGCTCACCACTCGCTCAGACAGGAACGGGGGAGACCCAGTACTTC.

The V gene is TRBV10-3, the J gene TRBJ2-5; weak D call: TRBD1 (5 bases). Trimming stripped 4 bases from V and 0 bases from J, with 6 bases between. Germline V gene data show CDR1 as ENHRY and CDR2 as SYGVKD. The CDR3 runs to 13 residues. The CDR3 sequence: CAISVTDQETQYF. The CDR3 nucleotides read TGTGCCATCAGTGTGACAGACCAAGAGACCCAGTACTTC.